This is a list of T cell receptor beta chains from one sample in a study of cytomegalovirus exposure and HLA in healthy donors. Produced via immunoSEQ multiplex PCR; TCRdb's table is partial and in-frame only. In the table there are 220,000 or so clones, about 78% of which are singletons. The specimen sequenced was PBMCs. The receptors stem from a male donor in good health and CMV-seronegative. CDR3s include the opening cysteine and the closing phenylalanine or tryptophan. Each record gives: clone size, J gene, V gene, D gene, CDR3 protein, CDR3 DNA. The D gene is left open where the match is weak. Clone sizes are given selectively: once, few, many, or a class where the clone is expanded.

size: .
J: TRBJ2-7
V: TRBV7-9
D: .
CDR3: CASSFSELVRGYEQYF
DNA: TGTGCCAGCAGCTTCTCCGAGTTAGTCAGGGGCTACGAGCAGTACTTC

size: .
J: TRBJ2-7
V: TRBV6-1
D: TRBD1
CDR3: CASSAWDRATYEQYF
DNA: TGTGCCAGCAGTGCTTGGGACAGGGCAACCTACGAGCAGTACTTC

size: .
J: TRBJ1-1
V: TRBV14
D: TRBD1
CDR3: CASSRRTGRNTEAFF
DNA: TGTGCCAGCAGCCGAAGGACAGGGAGGAACACTGAAGCTTTCTTT

size: once
J: TRBJ2-1
V: TRBV27
D: TRBD2
CDR3: CASSFLAGGDNEQFF
DNA: TGTGCCAGCAGTTTTCTAGCGGGAGGCGACAATGAGCAGTTCTTC

size: .
J: TRBJ2-4
V: TRBV19
D: .
CDR3: CASSIVFSVAKNIQYF
DNA: TGTGCCAGTAGTATAGTTTTCAGTGTAGCCAAAAACATTCAGTACTTC

size: .
J: TRBJ2-5
V: TRBV2
D: TRBD1
CDR3: CASGEDRGIETQYF
DNA: TGTGCCAGCGGGGAGGACAGGGGAATAGAGACCCAGTACTTC

size: .
J: TRBJ2-7
V: TRBV2
D: .
CDR3: CASSEQAQGSEQYF
DNA: TGTGCCAGCAGTGAACAGGCGCAGGGGTCCGAGCAGTACTTC

size: .
J: TRBJ2-2
V: TRBV30
D: .
CDR3: CAWGGQNTGELFF
DNA: TGTGCCTGGGGGGGACAGAACACCGGGGAGCTGTTTTTT

size: .
J: TRBJ1-1
V: TRBV13
D: .
CDR3: CASSLSQDLLRTEAFF
DNA: TGTGCCAGCAGCTTATCACAGGACCTCCTTAGGACTGAAGCTTTCTTT

size: .
J: TRBJ2-7
V: TRBV10-3
D: .
CDR3: CAIILLVLVVLDEQYF
DNA: TGTGCCATCATTCTCCTAGTACTGGTGGTTTTGGACGAGCAGTACTTC

size: .
J: TRBJ2-7
V: TRBV7-2
D: .
CDR3: CASFGLRGHEQYF
DNA: TGTGCCAGCTTCGGACTTCGTGGGCACGAGCAGTACTTC

size: .
J: TRBJ2-3
V: TRBV19
D: TRBD2
CDR3: CASKFAGVDTQYF
DNA: TGTGCCAGTAAGTTCGCGGGAGTGGATACGCAGTATTTT

size: .
J: TRBJ2-5
V: TRBV28
D: .
CDR3: CASRTPAGVSKTQYF
DNA: TGTGCCAGCAGAACCCCGGCCGGGGTCTCAAAGACCCAGTACTTC

size: .
J: TRBJ2-2
V: TRBV11-3
D: TRBD2
CDR3: CASSLGGSTGELFF
DNA: TGTGCCAGCAGCTTAGGCGGGAGCACGGGGGAGCTGTTTTTT

size: .
J: TRBJ2-3
V: TRBV5-1
D: TRBD2
CDR3: CASSAGLAGGSADTQYF
DNA: TGCGCCAGCAGCGCCGGACTAGCGGGAGGTTCGGCAGATACGCAGTATTTT

size: .
J: TRBJ2-7
V: TRBV25-1
D: TRBD2
CDR3: CASSGASGRFYEQYF
DNA: TGTGCCAGCAGTGGGGCTAGCGGGAGGTTCTACGAGCAGTACTTC

size: .
J: TRBJ2-7
V: TRBV20-1
D: .
CDR3: CSAPQTYEQYF
DNA: TGCAGTGCACCACAAACCTACGAGCAGTACTTC

size: .
J: TRBJ2-7
V: TRBV27
D: .
CDR3: CATIGGPGVYEQYF
DNA: TGTGCCACCATAGGGGGCCCGGGGGTTTACGAGCAGTACTTC

size: .
J: TRBJ2-1
V: TRBV1
D: .
CDR3: CTSSQPPIGRPLYNEQFF
DNA: TGCACCAGCAGCCAACCTCCCATCGGGAGACCCCTCTACAATGAGCAGTTCTTC

size: .
J: TRBJ2-5
V: TRBV7-9
D: TRBD1
CDR3: CSSSLGDSHQETQYF
DNA: TGTTCCAGCAGCTTAGGGGACAGCCACCAAGAGACCCAGTACTTC

size: .
J: TRBJ2-3
V: TRBV6-6
D: .
CDR3: CASSLTDTQYF
DNA: TGTGCCAGCAGCCTTACAGATACGCAGTATTTT

size: once
J: TRBJ2-7
V: TRBV4-1
D: TRBD1
CDR3: CASSQGTGLGEQYF
DNA: TGCGCCAGCAGCCAAGGGACAGGGCTCGGGGAGCAGTACTTC

size: .
J: TRBJ2-7
V: TRBV7-3
D: TRBD2
CDR3: CARSEREMGEQYF
DNA: TGTGCCAGAAGCGAGCGGGAGATGGGAGAGCAGTACTTC

size: .
J: TRBJ1-5
V: TRBV18
D: .
CDR3: CASSLADSNQPQHF
DNA: TGTGCCAGCTCCTTGGCTGATAGCAATCAGCCCCAGCATTTT

size: .
J: TRBJ1-2
V: TRBV30
D: .
CDR3: CAWTGGYTF
DNA: TGTGCCTGGACCGGTGGCTACACCTTC

size: .
J: TRBJ2-1
V: TRBV19
D: TRBD2
CDR3: CASSIGLGGGNEQFF
DNA: TGTGCCAGTAGTATAGGACTGGGCGGGGGGAATGAGCAGTTCTTC

size: once
J: TRBJ1-2
V: TRBV27
D: TRBD1
CDR3: CASSPRTGTITGYTF
DNA: TGTGCCAGCAGTCCCCGGACAGGGACTATTACCGGCTACACCTTC

size: .
J: TRBJ1-4
V: TRBV7-9
D: .
CDR3: CASSLGRGSEKLFF
DNA: TGTGCCAGCAGCTTAGGAAGGGGGAGTGAAAAACTGTTTTTT

size: .
J: TRBJ2-2
V: TRBV29-1
D: .
CDR3: CSVQGHTGELFF
DNA: TGCAGCGTACAGGGTCACACCGGGGAGCTGTTTTTT

size: .
J: TRBJ2-4
V: TRBV19
D: TRBD2
CDR3: CASRTSGSSFGKNIQYF
DNA: TGTGCCAGTCGAACTAGCGGGAGTTCATTCGGCAAAAACATTCAGTACTTC

size: .
J: TRBJ1-1
V: TRBV5-1
D: .
CDR3: CASSLGGYPEAFF
DNA: TGCGCCAGCAGCTTGGGAGGGTATCCTGAAGCTTTCTTT

size: few
J: TRBJ1-3
V: TRBV5-5
D: TRBD1
CDR3: CASSGRQGTRSGNTIYF
DNA: TGTGCCAGCAGCGGACGACAGGGTACTCGATCTGGAAACACCATATATTTT

size: .
J: TRBJ2-5
V: TRBV25-1
D: TRBD1
CDR3: CASREPGQVLRQYF
DNA: TGTGCCAGCAGAGAACCGGGACAGGTACTTAGGCAGTACTTC

size: few
J: TRBJ2-7
V: TRBV6-5
D: .
CDR3: CASGGMDYEQYF
DNA: TGTGCCAGCGGGGGGATGGACTACGAGCAGTACTTC

size: .
J: TRBJ2-1
V: TRBV5-4
D: TRBD2
CDR3: CASSWSGRNTDEQFF
DNA: TGTGCCAGCAGCTGGAGCGGGAGAAATACCGATGAGCAGTTCTTC

size: .
J: TRBJ2-7
V: TRBV15
D: .
CDR3: CATSSRQNYEQYF
DNA: TGTGCCACCAGCAGCCGACAGAACTACGAGCAGTACTTC

size: .
J: TRBJ2-7
V: TRBV7-9
D: TRBD2
CDR3: CASSLLAVSYEQYF
DNA: TGTGCCAGCAGCTTACTAGCGGTTAGCTACGAGCAGTACTTC

size: once
J: TRBJ2-5
V: TRBV4-1
D: TRBD2
CDR3: CASSQGRAGGPQETQYF
DNA: TGCGCCAGCAGCCAAGGGAGGGCGGGAGGTCCCCAAGAGACCCAGTACTTC

size: .
J: TRBJ2-3
V: TRBV28
D: TRBD1
CDR3: CASSFVVGTAKDTQYF
DNA: TGTGCCAGCAGTTTCGTCGTCGGGACAGCTAAAGATACGCAGTATTTT

size: .
J: TRBJ2-1
V: TRBV29-1
D: TRBD2
CDR3: CSVLGGRAYNEQFF
DNA: TGCAGCGTTTTAGGCGGGAGAGCCTACAATGAGCAGTTCTTC

size: .
J: TRBJ2-5
V: TRBV29-1
D: TRBD1
CDR3: CSVKRTGEAQYF
DNA: TGCAGCGTTAAACGGACAGGTGAAGCGCAGTACTTC

size: .
J: TRBJ2-5
V: TRBV25-1
D: .
CDR3: CASSDPRTPQETQYF
DNA: TGTGCCAGCAGTGATCCCCGGACACCCCAAGAGACCCAGTACTTC

size: .
J: TRBJ1-5
V: TRBV30
D: .
CDR3: CAWSPGPLQGQPQHF
DNA: TGTGCCTGGAGTCCGGGGCCCTTGCAGGGGCAGCCCCAGCATTTT

size: .
J: TRBJ2-1
V: TRBV7-9
D: .
CDR3: CASSLDGGFSYNEQFF
DNA: TGTGCCAGCAGCTTAGATGGGGGGTTTTCCTACAATGAGCAGTTCTTC

size: few
J: TRBJ2-7
V: TRBV10-3
D: TRBD1
CDR3: CAIGLEDRGSSYEQYF
DNA: TGTGCCATCGGTCTAGAAGACAGGGGGTCCTCCTACGAGCAGTACTTC

size: .
J: TRBJ2-1
V: TRBV6-5
D: TRBD2
CDR3: CASSYRAGGSYNEQFF
DNA: TGTGCCAGCAGTTACCGTGCGGGAGGCTCCTACAATGAGCAGTTCTTC

size: once
J: TRBJ2-3
V: TRBV5-1
D: TRBD2
CDR3: CASSLGTSGPGWDTQYF
DNA: TGCGCCAGCAGCTTAGGGACTAGCGGACCGGGTTGGGATACGCAGTATTTT

size: .
J: TRBJ1-4
V: TRBV4-2
D: TRBD1
CDR3: CASSQDGQAAFF
DNA: TGTGCCAGCAGCCAAGACGGACAGGCCGCGTTTTTT

size: .
J: TRBJ1-1
V: TRBV21-1
D: .
CDR3: CASSTEGGENTEAFF
DNA: TGTGCCAGCAGCACCGAAGGGGGCGAGAACACTGAAGCTTTCTTT

size: .
J: TRBJ1-3
V: TRBV5-1
D: TRBD1
CDR3: CASSLAGQSSGNTIYF
DNA: TGCGCCAGCAGCTTGGCGGGACAGAGCTCTGGAAACACCATATATTTT

size: .
J: TRBJ2-2
V: TRBV15
D: TRBD2
CDR3: CATSKLAANTGELFF
DNA: TGTGCCACCAGCAAACTAGCGGCGAACACCGGGGAGCTGTTTTTT

size: .
J: TRBJ2-7
V: TRBV5-1
D: .
CDR3: CASRSGTYEQYF
DNA: TGCGCCAGCAGATCGGGGACATACGAGCAGTACTTC

size: .
J: TRBJ2-1
V: TRBV7-2
D: TRBD2
CDR3: CASSLDRRLAGGNEQFF
DNA: TGTGCCAGCAGCTTAGATCGTAGACTAGCGGGAGGGAATGAGCAGTTCTTC

size: .
J: TRBJ1-4
V: TRBV18
D: .
CDR3: CASSQGSNEKLFF
DNA: TGTGCCAGCTCTCAGGGGAGTAATGAAAAACTGTTTTTT

size: .
J: TRBJ1-5
V: TRBV29-1
D: .
CDR3: CSVVDGDQPQHF
DNA: TGCAGCGTTGTCGACGGGGATCAGCCCCAGCATTTT